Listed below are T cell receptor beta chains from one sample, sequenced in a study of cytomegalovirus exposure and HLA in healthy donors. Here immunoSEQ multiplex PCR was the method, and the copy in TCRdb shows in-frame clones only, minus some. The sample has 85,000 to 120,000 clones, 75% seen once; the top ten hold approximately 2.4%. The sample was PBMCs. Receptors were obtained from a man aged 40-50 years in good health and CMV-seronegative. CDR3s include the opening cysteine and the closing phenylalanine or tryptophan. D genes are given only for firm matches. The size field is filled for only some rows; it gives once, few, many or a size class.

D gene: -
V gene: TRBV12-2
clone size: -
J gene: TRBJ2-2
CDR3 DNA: -
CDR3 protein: CASRLVGAGTGELFF

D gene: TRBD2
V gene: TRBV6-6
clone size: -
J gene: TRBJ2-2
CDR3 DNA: TGTGCCAGCAGTTTAGCGGGGGGTGGCGCCGGGGAGCTGTTTTTT
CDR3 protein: CASSLAGGGAGELFF

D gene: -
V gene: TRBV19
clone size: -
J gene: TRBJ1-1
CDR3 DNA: TGTGCCAGTAGTACCCTCCTGGAGGGAATACTGGGCTCGATGGCTTTCTTT
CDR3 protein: CASSTLLEGILGSMAFF

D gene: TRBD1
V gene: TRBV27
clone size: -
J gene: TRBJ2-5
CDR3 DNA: TGTGCCAGCAGTCCCTGGACAGGGTTTGAGCAGTACTTC
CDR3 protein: CASSPWTGFEQYF

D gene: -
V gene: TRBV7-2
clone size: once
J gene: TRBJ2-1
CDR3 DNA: TGTGCCAGCAGCCCGGTCCGTAATGAGCAGTTCTTC
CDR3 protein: CASSPVRNEQFF

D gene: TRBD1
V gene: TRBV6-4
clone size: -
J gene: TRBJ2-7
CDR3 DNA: TGTGCCAGCAGTCAGGGAGAGACAGGGGGTAGCGAGCAGTACTTC
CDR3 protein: CASSQGETGGSEQYF

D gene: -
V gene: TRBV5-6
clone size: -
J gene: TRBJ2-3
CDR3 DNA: TGTGCCAGCAGCCCCCGAAGCGGGTACGTGACAGATACGCAGTATTTT
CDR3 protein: CASSPRSGYVTDTQYF

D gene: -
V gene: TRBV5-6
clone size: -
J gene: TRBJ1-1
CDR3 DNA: TGTGCCAGCAGCGCCGACTACACTGAAGCTTTCTTT
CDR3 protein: CASSADYTEAFF

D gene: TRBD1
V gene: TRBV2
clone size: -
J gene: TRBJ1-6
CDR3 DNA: TGTGCCAGCAGACGGGACAGGGGAAATCCACCCCTCCACTTT
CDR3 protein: CASRRDRGNPPLHF

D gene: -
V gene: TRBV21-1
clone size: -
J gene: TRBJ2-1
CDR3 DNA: TGTGCCAGCACCCGGGAGGGAGAGCAGTTCTTC
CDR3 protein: CASTREGEQFF

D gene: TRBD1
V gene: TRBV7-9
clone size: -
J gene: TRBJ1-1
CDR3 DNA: TGTGCCAGCAGCTTCCCCGGAGAGGGACAGAGATCCTTTTTT
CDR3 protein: CASSFPGEGQRSFF

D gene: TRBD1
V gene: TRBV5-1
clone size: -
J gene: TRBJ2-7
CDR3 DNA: TGCGCCAGCAGCTTGGCCGGGACAGGGGTTACCTACGAGCAGTACTTC
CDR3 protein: CASSLAGTGVTYEQYF

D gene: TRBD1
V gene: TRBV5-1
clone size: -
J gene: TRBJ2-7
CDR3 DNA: TGCGCCAGCAGCTTGGGAGACAGGGCAAGCTTTAGCACCTACGAGCAGTACTTC
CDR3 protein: CASSLGDRASFSTYEQYF

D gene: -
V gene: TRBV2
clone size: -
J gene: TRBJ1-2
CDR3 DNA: TGTGCCAGCAGTACGGAGTCCAACTATGGCTACACCTTC
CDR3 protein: CASSTESNYGYTF

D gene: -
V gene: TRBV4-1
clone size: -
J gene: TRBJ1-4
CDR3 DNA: TGCGCCAGCAGCCAAAGGTCTCGAACAGGAGAAGAAAAACTGTTTTTT
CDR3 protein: CASSQRSRTGEEKLFF

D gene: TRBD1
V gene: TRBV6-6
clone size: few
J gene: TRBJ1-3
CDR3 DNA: TGTGCCTTGGGGGGAGACCGGACAGGACCCGGAAACACCATATATTTT
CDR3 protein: CALGGDRTGPGNTIYF

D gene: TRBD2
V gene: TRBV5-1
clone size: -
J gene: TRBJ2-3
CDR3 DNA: TGCGCCAGCAGCTTGGCGGGGGGGCGTCCAGATACGCAGTATTTT
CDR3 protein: CASSLAGGRPDTQYF

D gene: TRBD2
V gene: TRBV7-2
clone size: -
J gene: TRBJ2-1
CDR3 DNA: TGTGCCAGCAGCCGAGTGGGTTCTAGCGGGGGTGACAATGAGCAGTTCTTC
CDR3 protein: CASSRVGSSGGDNEQFF

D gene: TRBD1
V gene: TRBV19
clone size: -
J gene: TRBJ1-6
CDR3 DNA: TGTGCCAGTAGTGCTTGGACAGGGGGCTCAGGTTCACCCCTCCACTTT
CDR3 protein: CASSAWTGGSGSPLHF

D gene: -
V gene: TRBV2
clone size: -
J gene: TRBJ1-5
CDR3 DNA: TGTGCCAGCAGCTCAAACATACCAAGACAGCCCCAGCATTTT
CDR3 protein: CASSSNIPRQPQHF

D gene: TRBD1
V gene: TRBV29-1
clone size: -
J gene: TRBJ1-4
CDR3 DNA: TGCAGCGTTGAGGACAGGGGATCGCCTAATGAAAAACTGTTTTTT
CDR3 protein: CSVEDRGSPNEKLFF

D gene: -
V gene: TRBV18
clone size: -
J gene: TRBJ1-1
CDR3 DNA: TGTGCCAGCTCCCGGGGGGGCTTCTCGGGGATGAACACTGAAGCTTTCTTT
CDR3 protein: CASSRGGFSGMNTEAFF

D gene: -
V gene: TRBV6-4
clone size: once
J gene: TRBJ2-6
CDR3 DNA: TGTGCCAGCAGTGAGGGTGCGACAGGTGGGGCCAACGTCCTGACTTTC
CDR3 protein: CASSEGATGGANVLTF

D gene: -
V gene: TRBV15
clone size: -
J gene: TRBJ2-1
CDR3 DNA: TGTGCCACCAGAAATGGGGGGGGGCCCTACAATGAGCAGTTCTTC
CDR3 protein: CATRNGGGPYNEQFF

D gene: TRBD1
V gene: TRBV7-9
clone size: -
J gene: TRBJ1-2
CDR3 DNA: TGTGCCAGCAGCCATCCCGGGACAGCATCTAACTATGGCTACACCTTC
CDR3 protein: CASSHPGTASNYGYTF

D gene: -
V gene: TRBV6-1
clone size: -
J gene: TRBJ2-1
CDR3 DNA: TGTGCCAGCACCTCAGGGGGGCTTTCCTATAATGAGCAGTTCTTC
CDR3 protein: CASTSGGLSYNEQFF

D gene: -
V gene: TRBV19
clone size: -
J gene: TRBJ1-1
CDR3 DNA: TGTGCCAGTACTCCAGGGACTGTCGTGAACACTGAAGCTTTCTTT
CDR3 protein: CASTPGTVVNTEAFF

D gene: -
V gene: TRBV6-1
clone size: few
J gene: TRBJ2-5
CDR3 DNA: TGTGCCAGCAAGTTACAGGCCCTCCAAGAGACCCAGTACTTC
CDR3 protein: CASKLQALQETQYF

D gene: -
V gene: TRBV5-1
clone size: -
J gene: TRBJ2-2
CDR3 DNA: TGCGCCAGCAGCCTGGACACCCGGAACACCGGGGAGCTGTTTTTT
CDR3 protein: CASSLDTRNTGELFF

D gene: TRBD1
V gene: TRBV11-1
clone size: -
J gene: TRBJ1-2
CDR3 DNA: TGTGCCAGCAGCTTTGGACAGGGTAGGCGCTACACCTTC
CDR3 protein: CASSFGQGRRYTF

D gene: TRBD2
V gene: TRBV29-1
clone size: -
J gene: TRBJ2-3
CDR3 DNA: TGCAGCGCGGGGACTATGTCCACAGATACGCAGTATTTT
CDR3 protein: CSAGTMSTDTQYF

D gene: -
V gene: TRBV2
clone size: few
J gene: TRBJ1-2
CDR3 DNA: TGTGCCAGCACCTCCGGGACACCCAGTGGCTACACCTTC
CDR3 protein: CASTSGTPSGYTF

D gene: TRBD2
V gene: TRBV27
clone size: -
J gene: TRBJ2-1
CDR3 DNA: TGTGCCAGCAGTCCCATCCCGGGGGGGGCTACAGAGCAGTTCTTC
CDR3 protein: CASSPIPGGATEQFF

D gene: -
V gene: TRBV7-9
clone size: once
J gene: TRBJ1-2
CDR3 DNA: TGTGCCAGCAACCAGCAACAGGGAAACTATGGCTACACCTTC
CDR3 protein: CASNQQQGNYGYTF